The 13 T cell receptor beta chains below come from one sample, sequenced in a study of human T cells and chemical hapten exposure. Time point in this sample: patch test 1, 2 weeks after DPC sensitization. Sample treatment: therapeutic diphenylcyclopropenone sensitization with weekly scalp DPC. TCRdb reprocessed the RACE reads via MiXCR and lists one record per CDR3 protein. The sample has more than 100,000 distinct CDR3 sequences, approximately 13% seen once. The sample here was whole blood, taken in connection with sensitization to the hapten diphenylcyclopropenone (DPC). The receptors shown here come from a man younger than 35 with alopecia areata. Some clones in this sample may be carry-over from other donors' samples.

This clonotype came up a few times. This rearrangement joins TRBV28 to TRBJ2-7; D call uncertain. CDR1 is MDHEN, CDR2 SYDVKM, per germline. This CDR3 region has 14 residues. V was trimmed by 3 bases and J by 6 bases, leaving 15 bases between them. In nucleotides, the CDR3 is TGTGCCAGCAGTTTGGGCCCCAGATCGGGCGAGCAGTACTTC. Its translation: CASSLGPRSGEQYF.

This clonotype was recorded a few times. The V call is TRBV27, the J call TRBJ1-5; 8 nucleotides line up with TRBD1. The V gene's germline CDR1 is MNHEY and CDR2 SMNVEV (reference sequence). Trimming at V came to 8 bases and at J to 1 base, leaving 4 bases not matched to a gene. The CDR3 spans 14 residues. The CDR3 sequence: CASAGGGSNQPQHF. Written as DNA, the CDR3 is TGTGCCAGCGCAGGGGGCGGAAGCAATCAGCCCCAGCATTTT.

This clonotype was detected a few times. This chain links TRBV20-1 with TRBJ2-7; D not certain. V lost 3 bases to trimming and J lost 3 bases, with 6 bases between them. The CDR3 has 11 amino acids. CDR1 is DFQATT and CDR2 is SNEGSKA in the germline V gene (reference sequence). DNA of the CDR3: TGCAGTGCTAGGAACCACTACGAGCAGTACGTC. Its protein is CSARNHYEQYV.

This chain uses TRBV6-2 or TRBV6-3 with TRBJ2-7; D is undetermined. Per germline, CDR1 MNHEY and CDR2 SVGEGT. The CDR3 runs 11 residues. Trimming took off 3 bases at V and 3 bases at J, with 3 bases between the two ends. CDR3 region: CASSYNYEQYF. The CDR3 DNA reads TGTGCCAGCAGTTATAACTACGAGCAGTACTTC.

This clonotype was seen repeatedly, ten times or more. The J gene is TRBJ2-2, the V gene TRBV6-4, with D unclear. Per the germline V gene, CDR1 is MRHNA and CDR2 is SNTAGT. This CDR3 is 16 amino acids long. V was clipped by 4 bases and J by 1 base, with 13 bases between them. The CDR3 loop is CASSGPETRNTGELFF. The CDR3 bases are TGTGCCAGCAGTGGACCAGAGACAAGGAACACCGGGGAGCTGTTTTTT.

This clonotype was observed a few times. This chain joins TRBV6-2 or TRBV6-3 and TRBJ2-7; the D is unclear. This CDR3 is 11 amino acids long. The germline CDR1 and CDR2 sequences are MNHEY and SVGEGT. V lost 2 bases, J lost 4 bases, and 3 bases lay in between. DNA of the CDR3: TGTGCCAGCAGTTACGTATACGAGCAGTACGTC. Protein product: CASSYVYEQYV.

This clonotype turned up a few times. J is TRBJ1-5 and V is TRBV5-5; D not certain. V was trimmed by 5 bases and J by 2 bases, leaving 20 bases between them. From germline, CDR1 is SGHKS and CDR2 YYEKEE (reference sequence). This CDR3 comprises 17 residues. The CDR3 DNA reads TGTGCCAGCAGTCCTTTTCCCCGGGGTTCGCGCAATCAGCCCCAGCATTTT. This sequence encodes CASSPFPRGSRNQPQHF.

This clonotype turned up a few times. The rearrangement uses TRBV7-8 and TRBJ2-5, with 7 positions matching TRBD2. CDR1 is SGHVS, CDR2 FQNEAQ, per germline. The V segment lost 1 base and the J segment 4 bases; nucleotides outside the gene matches: 15. The CDR3 has 18 residues. CDR3: CASSLVIGPASGGETQYF. The CDR3 DNA reads TGTGCCAGCAGCTTAGTAATAGGGCCCGCTAGCGGAGGAGAGACCCAGTACTTC. The entire variable domain, with the rest obtained from reference TRBV7-8 and TRBJ2-5, is as follows: GAGVSQSPRYKVAKRGQDVALRCDPISGHVSLFWYQQALGQGPEFLTYFQNEAQLDKSGLPSDRFFAERPEGSVSTLKIQRTQQEDSAVYLCASSLVIGPASGGETQYFGPGTRLLVL.

This clonotype was seen repeatedly, ten times or more. This chain connects TRBV4-1 to TRBJ2-1, with D perhaps matching TRBD2 (5 bases). This CDR3 spans 12 amino acids. V dropped 4 bases and J dropped 7 bases, with 8 bases sitting between them. Germline-derived CDR1 and CDR2 are MGHRA and YSYEKL. CDR3: CASSPTGNEQFF. As DNA, the CDR3 is TGCGCCAGCAGCCCCACGGGGAATGAGCAGTTCTTC.

In this sample, this clonotype turned up a few times. V usage is TRBV5-4 and J usage is TRBJ1-2; no clear D. The CDR3 spans 13 residues. V shed 5 bases and J shed 4 bases, with 12 bases lying between them. Germline CDR1 reads SGHNT; CDR2 reads YYREEE (reference sequence). This CDR3 is CASSNPGPYGYTF. CDR3 bases: TGTGCCAGCAGTAATCCTGGTCCCTATGGCTACACCTTC.

The genes are TRBV18 and TRBJ2-5; D may match TRBD1 or TRBD2 (5 bases each). The CDR3 is 17 amino acids. Germline loops: CDR1 KGHSH, CDR2 LQKENI. V was cut by 0 bases and J by 2 bases, with 16 bases left in between. The CDR3 region has the DNA TGTGCCAGCTCACCACCGGTGGGGGAAAGGGATCAAGAGACCCAGTACTTC. Protein sequence: CASSPPVGERDQETQYF.

The rearrangement joins TRBV5-5 to TRBJ1-5, with D unresolved. Trimming stripped 3 bases from V and 1 base from J, with 20 bases between. From germline, CDR1 is SGHKS and CDR2 YYEKEE (reference sequence). The CDR3 runs to 18 residues. The CDR3 DNA reads TGTGCCAGCAGCTGGACGGTACAACCAAACCCAAGCAATCAGCCCCAGCATTTT. Its translation is CASSWTVQPNPSNQPQHF.

The table lists this clonotype with a count of one. This chain uses TRBV6-4 with TRBJ2-3; no clear D. The ends were cut back, 4 bases at V and 1 base at J, with 12 bases in the middle. This CDR3 is built from 15 residues. Germline CDR1 and CDR2: MRHNA and SNTAGT. The CDR3 coding sequence is TGTGCCAGCAGTGTTCGGCATGTAGGCACAGATACGCAGTATTTT. This encodes CASSVRHVGTDTQYF.